A selection of T cell receptor beta chains follows, all from one sample in a study of shared clonotypes between healthy human individuals. Generated by immunoSEQ multiplex PCR, the TCRdb table keeps only in-frame clones and is missing some. The sample contains 550,000 to 800,000 clones, roughly 70% of which appear only once. Material: memory CD4+ T cells sorted from blood. These receptors were obtained from a woman in her twenties or thirties in good health. CDR3s include the opening cysteine and the closing phenylalanine or tryptophan. The order of the fields is clone size, D gene, J gene, V gene, CDR3 DNA, CDR3 protein. D genes are given only for firm matches. Expanded clones are given a class, and other clones once, few, many or no size at all.

clone size: .; D gene: TRBD2; J gene: TRBJ2-7; V gene: TRBV28; CDR3 DNA: TGTGCCAGCAGTTTATCTGGGACTAGCACCTACGAGCAGTACTTC; CDR3 protein: CASSLSGTSTYEQYF
clone size: .; D gene: .; J gene: TRBJ1-3; V gene: TRBV27; CDR3 DNA: TGTGCCAGCGGAACCCAGGGAAGGGTCGGTGGAAACACCATATATTTT; CDR3 protein: CASGTQGRVGGNTIYF
clone size: .; D gene: .; J gene: TRBJ2-1; V gene: TRBV29-1; CDR3 DNA: TGCAGCGTTGGCAGGGAGAATGCCTACAATGAGCAGTTCTTC; CDR3 protein: CSVGRENAYNEQFF
clone size: .; D gene: TRBD1; J gene: TRBJ2-1; V gene: TRBV10-2; CDR3 DNA: TGCGCCAGCAGTGACGGGACAGGGGGCTTAGATGAGCAGTTCTTC; CDR3 protein: CASSDGTGGLDEQFF
clone size: .; D gene: .; J gene: TRBJ2-5; V gene: TRBV28; CDR3 DNA: TGTGCCAGCAGGCCCATATGGGGGGGCGGAAAGACCCAGTACTTC; CDR3 protein: CASRPIWGGGKTQYF
clone size: once; D gene: TRBD2; J gene: TRBJ2-1; V gene: TRBV4-2; CDR3 DNA: TGTGCCAGCAGCCAAGGCCGGCTGCTAGCGGGAGACCATGAGCAGTTCTTC; CDR3 protein: CASSQGRLLAGDHEQFF
clone size: .; D gene: .; J gene: TRBJ2-7; V gene: TRBV10-1; CDR3 DNA: TGCGCCAGCGGAGGGCCCCTAGGCTACGAGCAGTACTTC; CDR3 protein: CASGGPLGYEQYF
clone size: .; D gene: TRBD1; J gene: TRBJ1-1; V gene: TRBV29-1; CDR3 DNA: TGCAGCGCGCGAGCCGGGACAGCGAACACTGAAGCTTTCTTT; CDR3 protein: CSARAGTANTEAFF
clone size: .; D gene: .; J gene: TRBJ2-1; V gene: TRBV10-1; CDR3 DNA: TGCGCCAGCAGTGCGGTTCGGTACAATGAGCAGTTCTTC; CDR3 protein: CASSAVRYNEQFF
clone size: .; D gene: .; J gene: TRBJ1-5; V gene: TRBV7-2; CDR3 DNA: TGTGCCAGCAGCTTAAGGCCCCGATGGCCCCAGCATTTT; CDR3 protein: CASSLRPRWPQHF
clone size: .; D gene: TRBD2; J gene: TRBJ2-7; V gene: TRBV11-2; CDR3 DNA: TGTGCCAGCAGCTTAAGCTTAGCGGGAGGTGGAATCGAGCAGTACTTC; CDR3 protein: CASSLSLAGGGIEQYF
clone size: many; D gene: .; J gene: TRBJ1-5; V gene: TRBV6-4; CDR3 DNA: TGTGCCAGCAGTGTGAACGGGGAAGAGAATCAGCCCCAGCATTTT; CDR3 protein: CASSVNGEENQPQHF
clone size: .; D gene: .; J gene: TRBJ2-7; V gene: TRBV11-2; CDR3 DNA: TGTGCCAGCAGCTTAAGACGGGGGTCCTCCTACGAGCAGTACTTC; CDR3 protein: CASSLRRGSSYEQYF
clone size: .; D gene: TRBD2; J gene: TRBJ2-2; V gene: TRBV7-3; CDR3 DNA: TGTGCCAGCAGACTAGCGGGAGGTGACGGGGAGCTGTTTTTT; CDR3 protein: CASRLAGGDGELFF
clone size: few; D gene: .; J gene: TRBJ2-5; V gene: TRBV27; CDR3 DNA: TGTGCCAGCAGTTATGGAGAGACCCAGTACTTC; CDR3 protein: CASSYGETQYF
clone size: .; D gene: .; J gene: TRBJ1-1; V gene: TRBV6-5; CDR3 DNA: TGTGCCGCAACCGCCCTACTGAACACTGAAGCTTTCTTT; CDR3 protein: CAATALLNTEAFF
clone size: .; D gene: .; J gene: TRBJ1-1; V gene: TRBV30; CDR3 DNA: TGTGCCTGGAGAGGGACGGTGAACACTGAAGCTTTCTTT; CDR3 protein: CAWRGTVNTEAFF
clone size: .; D gene: .; J gene: TRBJ1-2; V gene: TRBV15; CDR3 DNA: TGTGCCACCAGCAGAGATTTATATGGCTACACCTTC; CDR3 protein: CATSRDLYGYTF
clone size: .; D gene: TRBD2; J gene: TRBJ2-3; V gene: TRBV11-3; CDR3 DNA: TGTGCCAGCAGCTTAGGAAGTTCTAGCGGGAGCACAGATACGCAGTATTTT; CDR3 protein: CASSLGSSSGSTDTQYF
clone size: .; D gene: TRBD1; J gene: TRBJ1-5; V gene: TRBV6-6; CDR3 DNA: TGTGCCAGCAGACGAGGGACAGTCAATCAGCCCCAGCATTTT; CDR3 protein: CASRRGTVNQPQHF
clone size: few; D gene: .; J gene: TRBJ2-7; V gene: TRBV27; CDR3 DNA: TGTGCCAGCAGTTTTAATCATCGGGAGTCTTCCCACGAGCAGTACTTC; CDR3 protein: CASSFNHRESSHEQYF
clone size: .; D gene: .; J gene: TRBJ1-1; V gene: TRBV7-3; CDR3 DNA: TGTGCCAGCAGCCCAACCGGGTCCATGAACACTGAAGCTTTCTTT; CDR3 protein: CASSPTGSMNTEAFF
clone size: few; D gene: TRBD2; J gene: TRBJ2-1; V gene: TRBV25-1; CDR3 DNA: TGTGCCAGCAGTGGTACTAGCGGGGAGTCTATCTACTACAATGAGCAGTTCTTC; CDR3 protein: CASSGTSGESIYYNEQFF
clone size: .; D gene: TRBD1; J gene: TRBJ2-7; V gene: TRBV25-1; CDR3 DNA: TGTGCCAGCAGTGGACACGGGACAGGGCGCTACGAGCAGTACTTC; CDR3 protein: CASSGHGTGRYEQYF
clone size: .; D gene: .; J gene: TRBJ2-7; V gene: TRBV7-8; CDR3 DNA: TGTGCCAGCAGCACCTCGGGGGATATGGGGGAGCAGTACTTC; CDR3 protein: CASSTSGDMGEQYF
clone size: .; D gene: .; J gene: TRBJ2-7; V gene: TRBV20-1; CDR3 DNA: TGCAGTGCCGGATACGGCCACGAGCAGTACTTC; CDR3 protein: CSAGYGHEQYF
clone size: .; D gene: .; J gene: TRBJ1-4; V gene: TRBV27; CDR3 DNA: TGTGCCAGCAGTTTTTGGGGGCGTGAAGGGGAAAAACTGTTTTTT; CDR3 protein: CASSFWGREGEKLFF
clone size: .; D gene: .; J gene: TRBJ2-3; V gene: TRBV20-1; CDR3 DNA: TGCAGTGCCCTGATGCTAGATACGCAGTATTTT; CDR3 protein: CSALMLDTQYF
clone size: .; D gene: TRBD1; J gene: TRBJ2-6; V gene: TRBV14; CDR3 DNA: TGTGCCAGCAGCCACCGGACAGGGGGAAGAGGGGCCAACGTCCTGACTTTC; CDR3 protein: CASSHRTGGRGANVLTF
clone size: few; D gene: .; J gene: TRBJ2-2; V gene: TRBV7-7; CDR3 DNA: TGTGCCAGCAGCCCCAGGGCTGGGGACACCGGGGAGCTGTTTTTT; CDR3 protein: CASSPRAGDTGELFF
clone size: .; D gene: .; J gene: TRBJ1-5; V gene: TRBV28; CDR3 DNA: TGTGCCAGCACCACGGCATGGGGTAGGGCGGGTCAGCCCCAGCATTTT; CDR3 protein: CASTTAWGRAGQPQHF
clone size: .; D gene: .; J gene: TRBJ2-1; V gene: TRBV2; CDR3 DNA: TGTGCCAGCAGTGAAGCGGGGGACTCCTCGGGCTCCTACAATGAGCAGTTCTTC; CDR3 protein: CASSEAGDSSGSYNEQFF
clone size: .; D gene: TRBD2; J gene: TRBJ2-1; V gene: TRBV7-9; CDR3 DNA: TGTGCCAGCAGCTTCCGTAGCGGGAGTAGGTATGAGCAGTTCTTC; CDR3 protein: CASSFRSGSRYEQFF
clone size: .; D gene: .; J gene: TRBJ2-2; V gene: TRBV19; CDR3 DNA: TGTGCCAGTAGTATAGGGGTCAGCACCGGGGAGCTGTTTTTT; CDR3 protein: CASSIGVSTGELFF
clone size: .; D gene: TRBD2; J gene: TRBJ2-3; V gene: TRBV27; CDR3 DNA: TGTGCCAGCAGTCCCTACCGGGGGGGCGGATTGTATTTTACTAGCACAGATACGCAGTATTTT; CDR3 protein: CASSPYRGGGLYFTSTDTQYF
clone size: .; D gene: .; J gene: TRBJ1-3; V gene: TRBV4-1; CDR3 DNA: TGCGCCAGCAGCCAAGGGAGGGCCCGCTCTGGAAACACCATATATTTT; CDR3 protein: CASSQGRARSGNTIYF
clone size: .; D gene: TRBD2; J gene: TRBJ2-1; V gene: TRBV19; CDR3 DNA: TGTGCCAGTAGTGTTTCCGGGACTAGCAATGAGCAGTTCTTC; CDR3 protein: CASSVSGTSNEQFF